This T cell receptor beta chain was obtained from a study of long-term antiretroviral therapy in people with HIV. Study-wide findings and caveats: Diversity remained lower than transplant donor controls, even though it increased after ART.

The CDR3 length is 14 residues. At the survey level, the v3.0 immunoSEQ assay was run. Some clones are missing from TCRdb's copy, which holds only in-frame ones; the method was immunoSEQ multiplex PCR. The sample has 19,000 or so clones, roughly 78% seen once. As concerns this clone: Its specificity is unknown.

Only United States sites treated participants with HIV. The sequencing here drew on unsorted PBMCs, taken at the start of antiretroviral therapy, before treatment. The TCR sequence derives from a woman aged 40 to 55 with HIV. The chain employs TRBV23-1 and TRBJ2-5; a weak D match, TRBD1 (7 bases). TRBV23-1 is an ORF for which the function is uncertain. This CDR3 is CVVEAEGASETQYF. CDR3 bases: TGCGTCGTAGAAGCGGAGGGGGCTTCAGAGACCCAGTACTTC.